This T cell receptor beta chain was recorded in a study of T cell repertoires in cytomegalovirus infection (dated by TCRdb to between 2018 and 2020). Regarding the complete study: Donor HLA type was relevant to the analysis, because carriage of CMV infection together with the matching HLA type was indicated by public TCR beta signatures. Results and caveats for the whole study, not just this receptor: The ex vivo response was dominated by HLA-C-restricted CMV-specific TCR beta clonotypes, which also provided the single most frequent clonotype in two of eight donors. In both this cohort and an independent roughly 400-donor cohort, the cumulative frequency of public TCR beta family members distinguished carriers of CMV infection plus the relevant HLA type.

Sequencing used an Illumina HiSeq 1500. TCRdb itself trimmed the public reads at Q25 with fastp, ran MiXCR and retained productive beta chains. One record per CDR3 amino acid sequence lists the most common genes and DNA. For this sample the table gives some 700,000 distinct CDR3 sequences, of which 35% to 45% were detected only once. Under 3.5% of the sample comes from the top ten. From the cysteine up to the phenylalanine, the CDR3 has a length of 13 residues. Only the CDR3 part of the read is kept: 39 bases, read in frame from the first base. V sheds 2 bases and J sheds 4 bases, leaving 7 bases between their ends. The germline V gene yields SGHDT for CDR1 and YYEEEE for CDR2. This clonotype has more than one count but fewer than ten. Its target antigen remains unknown. No quality values exist for individual bases; no much larger clone is one base distant.

The V gene is TRBV5-6 and the J gene is TRBJ1-3; the D gene lacks a confident call. The sample consisted of PBMCs. This TCR was recovered from a human donor in good health (CMV status not recorded). Some clones in this sample may be carry-over from other donors' samples. In nucleotides, the sequence is TGTGCCAGCAGCTTCTTAGGAGGAAACACCATATATTTT. Its protein is CASSFLGGNTIYF.